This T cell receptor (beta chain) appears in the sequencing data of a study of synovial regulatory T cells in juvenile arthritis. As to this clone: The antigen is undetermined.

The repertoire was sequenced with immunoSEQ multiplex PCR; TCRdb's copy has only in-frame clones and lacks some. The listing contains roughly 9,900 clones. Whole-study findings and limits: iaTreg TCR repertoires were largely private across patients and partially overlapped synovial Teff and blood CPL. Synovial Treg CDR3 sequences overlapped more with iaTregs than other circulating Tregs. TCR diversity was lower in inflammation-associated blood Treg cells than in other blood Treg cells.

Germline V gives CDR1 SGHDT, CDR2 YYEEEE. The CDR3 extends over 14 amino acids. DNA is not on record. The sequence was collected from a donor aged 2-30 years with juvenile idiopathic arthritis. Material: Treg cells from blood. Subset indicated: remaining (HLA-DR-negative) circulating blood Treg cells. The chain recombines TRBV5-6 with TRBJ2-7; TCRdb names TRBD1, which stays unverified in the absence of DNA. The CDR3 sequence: CASLSGQDVYEQYF.